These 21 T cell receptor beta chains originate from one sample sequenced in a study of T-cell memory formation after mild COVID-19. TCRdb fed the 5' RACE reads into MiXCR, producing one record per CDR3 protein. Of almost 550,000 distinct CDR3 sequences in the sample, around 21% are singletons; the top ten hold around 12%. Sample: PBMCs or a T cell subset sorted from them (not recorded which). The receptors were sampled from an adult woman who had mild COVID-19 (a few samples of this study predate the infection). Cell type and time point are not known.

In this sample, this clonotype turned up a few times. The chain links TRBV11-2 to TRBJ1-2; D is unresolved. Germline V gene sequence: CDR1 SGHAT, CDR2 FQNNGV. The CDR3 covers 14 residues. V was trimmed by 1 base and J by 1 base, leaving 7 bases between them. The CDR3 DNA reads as TGTGCCAGCAGCTTAGCCCCTGTTAACTATGGCTACACCTTC. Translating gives CASSLAPVNYGYTF.

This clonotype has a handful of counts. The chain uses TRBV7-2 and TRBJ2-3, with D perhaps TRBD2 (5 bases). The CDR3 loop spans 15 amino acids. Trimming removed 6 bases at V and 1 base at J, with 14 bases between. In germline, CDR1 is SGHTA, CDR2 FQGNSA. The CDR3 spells CASSKIGLGTDTQYF. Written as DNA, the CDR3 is TGTGCCAGCAGTAAGATAGGACTGGGCACAGATACGCAGTATTTT.

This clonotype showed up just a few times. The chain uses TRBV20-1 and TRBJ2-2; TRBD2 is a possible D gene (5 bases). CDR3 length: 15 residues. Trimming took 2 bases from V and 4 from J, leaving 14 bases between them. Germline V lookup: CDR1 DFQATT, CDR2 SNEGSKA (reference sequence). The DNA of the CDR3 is TGCAGTGCTAGATCTTTCCCCGCGGGCACCGGGGAGCTGTTTTTT. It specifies CSARSFPAGTGELFF.

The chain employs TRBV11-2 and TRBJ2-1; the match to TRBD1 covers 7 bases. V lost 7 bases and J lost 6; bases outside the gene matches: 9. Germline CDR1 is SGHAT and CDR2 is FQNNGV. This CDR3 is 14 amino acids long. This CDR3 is CASTGPQGVNEQFF. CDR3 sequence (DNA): TGTGCCAGCACCGGCCCGCAGGGGGTCAATGAGCAGTTCTTC.

CDR3 residues: CASSYTGLPTGELFF. The CDR3 region has the DNA TGTGCCAGCAGTTACACGGGACTACCCACCGGGGAGCTGTTTTTT. This chain joins TRBV6-2 or TRBV6-3 and TRBJ2-2; 7 bases agree with TRBD2. In germline, CDR1 is MNHEY, CDR2 SVGEGT. J gave up 4 bases and V 2 bases, and 4 bases lay outside the gene matches. The CDR3 contains 15 residues.

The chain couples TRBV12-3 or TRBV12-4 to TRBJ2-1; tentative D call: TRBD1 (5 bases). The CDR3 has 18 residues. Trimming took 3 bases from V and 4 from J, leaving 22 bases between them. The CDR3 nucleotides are TGTGCCAGCAGTTTGCCTCAACTCAGGGCACCGAAGTACAATGAGCAGTTCTTC. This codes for CASSLPQLRAPKYNEQFF.

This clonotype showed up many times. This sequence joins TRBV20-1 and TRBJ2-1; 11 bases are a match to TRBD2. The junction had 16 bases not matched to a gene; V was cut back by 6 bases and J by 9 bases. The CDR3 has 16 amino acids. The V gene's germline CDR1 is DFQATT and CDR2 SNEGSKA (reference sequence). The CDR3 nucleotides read TGCAGTGCGATAAAGGGACTAGCGGTAACCTTCAGTGAGCAGTTCTTC. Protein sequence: CSAIKGLAVTFSEQFF.

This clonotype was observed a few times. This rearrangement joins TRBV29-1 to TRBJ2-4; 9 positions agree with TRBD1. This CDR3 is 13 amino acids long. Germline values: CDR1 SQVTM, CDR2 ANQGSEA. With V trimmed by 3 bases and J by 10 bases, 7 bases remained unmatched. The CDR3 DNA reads TGCAGCGTTGAGGGACAGGGAGGGAAGATTCAGTACTTC. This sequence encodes CSVEGQGGKIQYF.

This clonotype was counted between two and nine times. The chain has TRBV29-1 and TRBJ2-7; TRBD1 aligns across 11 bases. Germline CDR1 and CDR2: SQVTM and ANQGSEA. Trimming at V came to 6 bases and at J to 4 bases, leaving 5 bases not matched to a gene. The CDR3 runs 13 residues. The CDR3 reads CSVDRGLGYEQYF. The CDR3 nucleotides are TGCAGCGTGGACAGGGGGCTAGGATACGAGCAGTACTTC.

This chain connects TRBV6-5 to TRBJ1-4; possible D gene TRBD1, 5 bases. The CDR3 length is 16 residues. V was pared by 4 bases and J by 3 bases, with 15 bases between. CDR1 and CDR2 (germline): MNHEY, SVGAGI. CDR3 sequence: CASSSARGSANEKLFF. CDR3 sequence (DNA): TGTGCCAGCAGTTCCGCGAGGGGTTCGGCTAATGAAAAACTGTTTTTT.

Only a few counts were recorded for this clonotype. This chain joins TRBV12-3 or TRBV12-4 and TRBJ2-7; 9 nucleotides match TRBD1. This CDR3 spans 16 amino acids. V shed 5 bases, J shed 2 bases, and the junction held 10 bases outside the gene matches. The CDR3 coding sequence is TGTGCCAGCAGTCTCCCCCCCGGGACAGGGACCTACGAGCAGTACTTC. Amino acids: CASSLPPGTGTYEQYF.

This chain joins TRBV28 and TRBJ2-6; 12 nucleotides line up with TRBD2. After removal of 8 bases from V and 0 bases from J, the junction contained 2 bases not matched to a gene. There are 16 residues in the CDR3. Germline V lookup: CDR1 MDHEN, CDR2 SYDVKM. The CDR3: CASRTSGTSGANVLTF. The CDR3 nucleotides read TGTGCCAGCCGGACTAGCGGGACCTCTGGGGCCAACGTCCTGACTTTC.

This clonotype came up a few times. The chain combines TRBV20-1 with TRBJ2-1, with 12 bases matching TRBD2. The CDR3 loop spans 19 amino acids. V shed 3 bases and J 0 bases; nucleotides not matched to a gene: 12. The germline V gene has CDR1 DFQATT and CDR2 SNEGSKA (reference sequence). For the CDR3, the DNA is TGCAGTGCTAGCCCAAGCCCGACTAGCGGGGGCAGCTCCTACAATGAGCAGTTCTTC. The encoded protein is CSASPSPTSGGSSYNEQFF.

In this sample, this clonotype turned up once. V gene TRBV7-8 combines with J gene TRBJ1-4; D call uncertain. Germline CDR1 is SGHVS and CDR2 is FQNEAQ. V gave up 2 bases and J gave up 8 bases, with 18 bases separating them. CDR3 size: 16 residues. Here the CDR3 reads CASSLSAGFQGEKLFF. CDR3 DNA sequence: TGTGCCAGCAGCTTATCAGCTGGTTTCCAAGGAGAAAAACTGTTTTTT.

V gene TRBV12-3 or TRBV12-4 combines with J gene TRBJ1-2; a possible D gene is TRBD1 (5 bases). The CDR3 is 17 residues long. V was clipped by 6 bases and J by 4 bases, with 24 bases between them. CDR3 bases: TGTGCCAGCAGCCCAAGGACGTCCGGGACGAAAGGCTATGGCTACACCTTC. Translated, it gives CASSPRTSGTKGYGYTF.

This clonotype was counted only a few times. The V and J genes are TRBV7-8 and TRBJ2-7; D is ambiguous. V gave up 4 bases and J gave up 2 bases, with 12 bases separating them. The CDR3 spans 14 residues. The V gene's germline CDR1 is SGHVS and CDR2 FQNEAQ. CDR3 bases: TGTGCCAGCAGCTCCCACCAACTCACCTACGAGCAGTACTTC. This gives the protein CASSSHQLTYEQYF.

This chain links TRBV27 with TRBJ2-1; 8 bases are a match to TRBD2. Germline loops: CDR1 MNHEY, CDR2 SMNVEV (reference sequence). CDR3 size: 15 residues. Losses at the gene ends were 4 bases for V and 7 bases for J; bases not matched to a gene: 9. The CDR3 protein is CASSWAPSGWNEQFF. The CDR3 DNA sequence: TGTGCCAGCAGTTGGGCGCCTAGCGGGTGGAATGAGCAGTTCTTC.

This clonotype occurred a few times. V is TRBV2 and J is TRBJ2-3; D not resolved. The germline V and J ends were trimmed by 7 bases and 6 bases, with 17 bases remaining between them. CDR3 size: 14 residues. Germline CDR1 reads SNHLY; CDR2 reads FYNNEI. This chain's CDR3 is CASNFGSPWDTQYF. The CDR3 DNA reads TGTGCCAGCAACTTCGGGTCCCCTTGGGATACGCAGTATTTT.

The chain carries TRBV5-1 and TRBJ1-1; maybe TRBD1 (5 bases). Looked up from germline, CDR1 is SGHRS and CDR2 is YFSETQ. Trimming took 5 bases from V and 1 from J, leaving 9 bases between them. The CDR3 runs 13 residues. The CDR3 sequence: CASRLQGNTEAFF. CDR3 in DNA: TGCGCCAGCAGACTTCAGGGGAACACTGAAGCTTTCTTT.

CDR3 in amino acids: CASSAGQGGYGYTF. In DNA, the CDR3 is TGTGCCAGCAGTGCCGGGCAGGGCGGGTATGGCTACACCTTC. The chain joins TRBV2 to TRBJ1-2, with TRBD1 as a possible D gene (5 bases). The V end was cut by 4 bases, the J end by 5 bases, with 14 bases between. Germline CDR1 reads SNHLY; CDR2 reads FYNNEI. The CDR3 runs 14 residues. Supplemented by reference TRBV2 and TRBJ1-2, the full variable domain reads EPEVTQTPSHQVTQMGQEVILRCVPISNHLYFYWYRQILGQKVEFLVSFYNNEISEKSEIFDDQFSVERPDGSNFTLKIRSTKLEDSAMYFCASSAGQGGYGYTFGSGTRLTVV.

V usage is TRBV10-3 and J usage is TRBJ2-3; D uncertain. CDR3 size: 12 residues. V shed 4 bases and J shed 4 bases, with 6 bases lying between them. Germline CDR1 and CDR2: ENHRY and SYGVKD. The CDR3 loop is CAISAAADTQYF. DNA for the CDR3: TGTGCCATCAGTGCTGCGGCAGATACGCAGTATTTT.